This T cell receptor beta chain was obtained from a study of cytomegalovirus exposure and HLA in healthy donors. Overall study context: Out of 398 genotyped donors, about 80% belonged to the Caucasian-associated ancestry cluster. Whole-study results and caveats: In a later analysis, at a false discovery rate of 0.05, 16,951 TCR beta sequences matched HLA alleles. CMV serostatus was the only recorded immune exposure for donors.

The PCR made use of 60 Vbeta and 13 Jbeta primers. Assay used: immunoSEQ multiplex PCR; TCRdb lists only in-frame clones, some missing. This sample has over 110,000 clones, with under 90% found just once. Germline values: CDR1 SGHVS, CDR2 FNYEAQ. The CDR3 runs to 14 residues. The V gene end was trimmed by 5 bases and the J gene end by 10 bases; junction bases not matched to a gene: 8. With regard to this clone: Its target is unknown.

This clonotype originated in a male donor in good health and CMV-seronegative. The chain links TRBV7-6 to TRBJ2-1, with 10 bases matching TRBD2. Sequenced sample: PBMCs. CDR3 sequence reads: CASSRYGLAEEQFF. CDR3 bases: TGTGCCAGCAGCCGCTACGGACTAGCGGAGGAGCAGTTCTTC.